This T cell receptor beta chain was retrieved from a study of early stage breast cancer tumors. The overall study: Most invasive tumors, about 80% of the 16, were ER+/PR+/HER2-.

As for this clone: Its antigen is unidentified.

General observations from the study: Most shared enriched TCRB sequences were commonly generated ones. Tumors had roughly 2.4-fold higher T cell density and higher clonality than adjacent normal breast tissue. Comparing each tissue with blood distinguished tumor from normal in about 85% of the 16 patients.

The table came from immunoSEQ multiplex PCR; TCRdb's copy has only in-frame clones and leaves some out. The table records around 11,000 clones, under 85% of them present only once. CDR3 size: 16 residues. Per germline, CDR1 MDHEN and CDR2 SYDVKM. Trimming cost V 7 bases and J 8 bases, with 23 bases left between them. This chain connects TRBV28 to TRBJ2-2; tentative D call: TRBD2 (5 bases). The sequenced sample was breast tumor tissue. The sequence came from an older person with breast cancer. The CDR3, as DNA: TGTGCCAGCACTTCCCCCGGGAACCCGCGTCCGGGGGAGCTGTTTTTT. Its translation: CASTSPGNPRPGELFF.